A selection of T cell receptor beta chains follows, all from one sample in a study of blood T cell repertoires in COVID-19. Assay used: immunoSEQ multiplex PCR; TCRdb lists only in-frame clones, some missing. The sample has fewer than 80,000 clones, 90% seen once; the top ten hold about 2.7%. Sample: peripheral blood. These receptor sequences come from a human donor in a cohort sampled during active COVID-19. Each CDR3 is given with its conserved first and last residue. Not every row has a clone size; where given, it reads once, few, many or a size class.

>TRBV5-4|TRBJ1-3|NA
CASSPTGSGNTIYF
>TRBV7-2|TRBJ2-1|NA
CASSNLPGTVRINEQFF
>TRBV6-6|TRBJ1-5|NA
CASSYGAGVGNQPQHF
>TRBV3-1/TRBV3-2|TRBJ2-1|NA
CASTQVRGGTYNEQFF
>TRBV27|TRBJ2-3|NA
CASSLSGLAGSTDTQYF
>TRBV10-2|TRBJ1-5|NA
CASSFDRGNQPQHF
>TRBV14|TRBJ1-2|NA
CASSQGQHYGYTF
>TRBV5-6|TRBJ1-2|NA
CASSSTGYYGYTF
>TRBV6-6|TRBJ2-1|NA
CASSPGTSALNEQFF
>TRBV7-2|TRBJ2-1|NA
CASSHQRAGQFF
>TRBV6-2/TRBV6-3|TRBJ2-7|NA
CASSSRGQGIYGQYF
>TRBV5-4|TRBJ1-2|NA
CASSLQGNYGYTF
>TRBV4-1|TRBJ1-5|once
CASSQVLTRHQHF
>TRBV19|TRBJ1-3|NA
CASSTTASGNTIYF
>TRBV9|TRBJ1-4|many
CASSVLEGTTNEKLFF
>TRBV5-4|TRBJ1-6|few
CASSSGGGKSPLHF
>TRBV6-5|TRBJ1-3|NA
CASSTGRGFGNTIYF
>TRBV5-5|TRBJ1-5|NA
CASSTQGGSNQPQHF
>TRBV12-3/TRBV12-4|TRBJ2-3|once
CASRRVSTDTQYF
>TRBV9|TRBJ2-1|once
CASSPRGLAGVVEQFF
>TRBV7-9|TRBJ1-2|NA
CASSLGSVLNYGYTF
>TRBV15|TRBJ2-5|NA
CATSGATGGRETQYF
>TRBV5-6|TRBJ2-3|NA
CASSSDRGPRTDTQYF
>TRBV18|TRBJ1-5|NA
CASSPMVGTGGSQPQHF
>TRBV7-2|TRBJ2-7|NA
CASSSRSVIDGGEQYF
>TRBV3-1/TRBV3-2|TRBJ1-1|once
CASSQITHLNTEAFF
>TRBV29-1|TRBJ2-5|NA
CSGAGTQETQYF
>TRBV5-6|TRBJ1-5|NA
CASSFGGSNQPQHF
>TRBV24-1|TRBJ2-5|NA
CATSDFSGGALSETQYF
>TRBV4-1|TRBJ1-3|NA
CASSQDIGGYGDTIYF
>TRBV5-1|TRBJ1-2|NA
CASSPGQGGVSRYGYTF
>TRBV6-5|TRBJ2-7|NA
CASGRQVTYEQYF
>TRBV5-1|TRBJ1-2|once
CASSLFVGTDRGGYTF
>TRBV28|TRBJ2-7|NA
CASSFGLAGFYYEQYF